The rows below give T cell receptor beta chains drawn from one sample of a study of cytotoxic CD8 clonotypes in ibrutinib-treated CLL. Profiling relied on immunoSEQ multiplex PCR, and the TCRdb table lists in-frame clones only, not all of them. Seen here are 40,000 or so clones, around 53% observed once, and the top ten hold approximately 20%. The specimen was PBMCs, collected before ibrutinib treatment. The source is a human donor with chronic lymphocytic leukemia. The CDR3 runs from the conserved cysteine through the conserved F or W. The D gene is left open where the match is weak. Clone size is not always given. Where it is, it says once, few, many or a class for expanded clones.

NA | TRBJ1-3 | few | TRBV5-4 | CASSSQVSSGNTIYF | TGTGCCAGCAGCTCTCAAGTTAGCTCTGGAAACACCATATATTTT
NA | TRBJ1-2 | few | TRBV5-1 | CASSFGGSGYTF | TGCGCCAGCAGCTTTGGGGGGAGTGGCTACACCTTC
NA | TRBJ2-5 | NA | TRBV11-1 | CASSLEQQETQYF | TGTGCCAGCAGCTTAGAGCAGCAAGAGACCCAGTACTTC
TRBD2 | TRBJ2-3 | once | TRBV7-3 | CASSSGLGRPDTQYF | TGTGCCAGCAGTTCGGGACTAGGGAGGCCAGATACGCAGTATTTT
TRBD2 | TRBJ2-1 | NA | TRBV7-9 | CASSASGGGSYNEQFF | TGTGCCAGCAGCGCCAGCGGGGGTGGCTCCTACAATGAGCAGTTCTTC
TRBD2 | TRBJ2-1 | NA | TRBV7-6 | CASSLASGGWYTEQFF | TGTGCCAGCAGCTTGGCTAGCGGGGGATGGTACACTGAGCAGTTCTTC
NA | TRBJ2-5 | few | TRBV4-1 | CASSQVCLTQYF | TGCGCCAGCAGCCAAGTTTGTCTGACCCAGTACTTC
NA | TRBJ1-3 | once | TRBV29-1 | CSAGTVGNTIYF | TGCAGCGCAGGGACGGTCGGAAACACCATATATTTT
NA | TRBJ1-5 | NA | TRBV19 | CASIEAGNQPQHF | TGTGCCAGTATCGAGGCTGGGAATCAGCCCCAGCATTTT
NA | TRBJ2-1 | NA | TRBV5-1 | CASSPLGVNEQFF | TGCGCCAGCAGCCCCCTGGGGGTCAATGAGCAGTTCTTC
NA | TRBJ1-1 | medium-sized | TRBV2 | CASSDLGWNTEAFF | TGTGCCAGCAGTGATTTAGGATGGAACACTGAAGCTTTCTTT
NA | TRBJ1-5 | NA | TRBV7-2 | CASSPSPNQPQHF | TGTGCCAGCAGCCCCTCCCCCAATCAGCCCCAGCATTTT
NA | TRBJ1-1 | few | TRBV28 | CATRDPGAAKGTEAFF | TGTGCCACCCGCGACCCAGGGGCAGCAAAGGGCACTGAAGCTTTCTTT
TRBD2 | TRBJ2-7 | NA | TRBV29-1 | CSVEARTSGGSSYEQYF | TGCAGCGTTGAAGCCCGGACTAGCGGGGGCAGCTCCTACGAGCAGTACTTC
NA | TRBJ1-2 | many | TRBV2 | CASSPSFGQSYGYTF | TGTGCCAGCAGCCCGTCTTTTGGACAGTCCTATGGCTACACCTTC
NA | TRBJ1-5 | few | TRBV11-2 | CASSRDALGNQPQHF | TGTGCCAGCAGTAGGGACGCTTTGGGCAATCAGCCCCAGCATTTT
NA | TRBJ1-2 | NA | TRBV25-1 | CASSLGPGKYGYTF | TGTGCCAGCAGTTTAGGCCCAGGAAAGTATGGCTACACCTTC
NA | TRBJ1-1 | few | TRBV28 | CASQVSSAEAFF | TGTGCCAGCCAGGTGTCGAGCGCTGAAGCTTTCTTT
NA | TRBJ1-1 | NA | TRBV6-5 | CASRMNTEAFF | TGTGCCAGCCGGATGAACACTGAAGCTTTCTTT
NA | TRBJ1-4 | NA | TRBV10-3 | CAISDQATNEKLFF | TGTGCCATCAGTGACCAGGCAACTAATGAAAAACTGTTTTTT
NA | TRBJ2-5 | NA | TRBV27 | CASSTPGRRETQYF | TGTGCCAGCAGTACCCCGGGGAGACGAGAGACCCAGTACTTC
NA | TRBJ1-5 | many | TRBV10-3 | CAISPDRHQPQHF | TGTGCCATCAGCCCCGACAGACATCAGCCCCAGCATTTT
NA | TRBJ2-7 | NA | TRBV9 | CASSVEVGDSYEQYF | TGTGCCAGCAGCGTAGAGGTGGGCGATTCCTACGAGCAGTACTTC
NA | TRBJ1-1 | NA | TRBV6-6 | CASSYSPLNTEAFF | TGTGCCAGCAGTTACTCCCCACTGAACACTGAAGCTTTCTTT
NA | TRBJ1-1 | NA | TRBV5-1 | CASSLEMYGNTEAFF | TGCGCCAGCAGCTTGGAGATGTATGGGAACACTGAAGCTTTCTTT
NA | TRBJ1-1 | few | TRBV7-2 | CASSLLSGNTEAFF | TGTGCCAGCAGCTTACTATCCGGAAACACTGAAGCTTTCTTT
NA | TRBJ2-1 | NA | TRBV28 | CASSLGGVPTYNEQFF | TGTGCCAGCAGTTTGGGTGGAGTGCCAACCTACAATGAGCAGTTCTTC
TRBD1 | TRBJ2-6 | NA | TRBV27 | CASSQGVGGANVLTF | TGTGCCAGCAGTCAGGGGGTCGGTGGGGCCAACGTCCTGACTTTC
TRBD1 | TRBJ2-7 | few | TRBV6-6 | CATLPGTAVYEQYF | TGTGCCACCCTACCTGGGACAGCAGTCTACGAGCAGTACTTC
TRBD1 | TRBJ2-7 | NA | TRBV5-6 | CASSLGRDRVKGEQYF | TGTGCCAGCAGCTTGGGGAGGGACAGGGTCAAAGGGGAGCAGTACTTC
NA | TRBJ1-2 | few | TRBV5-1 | CASSLATGGYTF | TGCGCCAGCAGCTTGGCGACGGGCGGCTACACCTTC
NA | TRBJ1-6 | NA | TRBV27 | CASSSERGSIYNSPLHF | TGTGCCAGCAGTTCCGAACGGGGGTCGATCTATAATTCACCCCTCCACTTT
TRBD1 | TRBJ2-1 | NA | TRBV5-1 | CASSLRQGVYNEQFF | TGCGCCAGCAGCTTGAGACAGGGGGTCTACAATGAGCAGTTCTTC
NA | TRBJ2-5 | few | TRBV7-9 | CASSLFFGGALETQYF | TGTGCCAGCAGCTTATTCTTCGGCGGGGCTCTAGAGACCCAGTACTTC
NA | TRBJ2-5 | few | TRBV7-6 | CASSPGWGETQYF | TGTGCCAGCAGCCCCGGGTGGGGGGAGACCCAGTACTTC
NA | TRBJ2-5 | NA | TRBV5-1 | CASSGRLEETQYF | TGCGCCAGCAGCGGCAGACTAGAGGAGACCCAGTACTTC
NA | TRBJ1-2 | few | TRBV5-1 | CASSPGSWGYGTF | NA
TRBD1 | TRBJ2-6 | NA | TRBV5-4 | CASSLLGQGASHGANVLTF | TGTGCCAGCAGCTTGCTGGGACAGGGGGCATCTCATGGGGCCAACGTCCTGACTTTC
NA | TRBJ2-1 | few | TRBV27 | CASSFPPSDTTHEQFF | TGTGCCAGCAGTTTCCCCCCCTCGGACACAACACATGAGCAGTTCTTC
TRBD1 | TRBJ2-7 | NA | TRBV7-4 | CASGSFVTGAYEQYF | TGTGCCAGCGGATCCTTCGTGACAGGGGCCTACGAGCAGTACTTC
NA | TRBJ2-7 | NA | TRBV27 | CASSFSQGVRYEQYF | TGTGCCAGCAGTTTTTCCCAGGGAGTAAGGTACGAGCAGTACTTC
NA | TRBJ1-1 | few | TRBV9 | CASSEARNTEAFF | TGTGCCAGCAGCGAGGCGCGGAACACTGAAGCTTTCTTT
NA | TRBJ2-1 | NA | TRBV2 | CASSGGTFDVGEQFF | TGTGCCAGCAGTGGGGGAACATTCGATGTCGGTGAGCAGTTCTTC
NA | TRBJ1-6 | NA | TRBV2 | CASSGRGDNSPLHF | TGTGCCAGCAGTGGTAGGGGAGATAATTCACCCCTCCACTTT
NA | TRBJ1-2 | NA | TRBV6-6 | CASSYLDRPTNYGYTF | TGTGCCAGCAGTTACCTGGACAGACCAACTAACTATGGCTACACCTTC
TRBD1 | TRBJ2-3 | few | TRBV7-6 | CASSKDRVGTDTQYF | TGTGCCAGCAGCAAAGACAGGGTTGGTACAGATACGCAGTATTTT
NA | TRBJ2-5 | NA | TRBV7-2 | CASSLLLRGTETQYF | TGTGCCAGCAGCTTATTGTTACGGGGTACAGAGACCCAGTACTTC
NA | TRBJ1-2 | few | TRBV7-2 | CASSRPGTINNYGYTF | TGTGCCAGCAGCCGTCCCGGGACAATTAATAACTATGGCTACACCTTC
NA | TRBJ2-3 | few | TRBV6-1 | CASVASLGERDTQYF | TGTGCCAGCGTCGCTAGCCTAGGAGAGAGAGATACGCAGTATTTT
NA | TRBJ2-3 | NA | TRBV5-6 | CASSLAAPDTQYF | TGTGCCAGCAGCTTGGCGGCCCCGGATACGCAGTATTTT
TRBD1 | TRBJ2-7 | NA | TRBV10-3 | CAISETRQGIEQYF | TGTGCCATCAGTGAGACAAGACAGGGCATCGAGCAGTACTTC